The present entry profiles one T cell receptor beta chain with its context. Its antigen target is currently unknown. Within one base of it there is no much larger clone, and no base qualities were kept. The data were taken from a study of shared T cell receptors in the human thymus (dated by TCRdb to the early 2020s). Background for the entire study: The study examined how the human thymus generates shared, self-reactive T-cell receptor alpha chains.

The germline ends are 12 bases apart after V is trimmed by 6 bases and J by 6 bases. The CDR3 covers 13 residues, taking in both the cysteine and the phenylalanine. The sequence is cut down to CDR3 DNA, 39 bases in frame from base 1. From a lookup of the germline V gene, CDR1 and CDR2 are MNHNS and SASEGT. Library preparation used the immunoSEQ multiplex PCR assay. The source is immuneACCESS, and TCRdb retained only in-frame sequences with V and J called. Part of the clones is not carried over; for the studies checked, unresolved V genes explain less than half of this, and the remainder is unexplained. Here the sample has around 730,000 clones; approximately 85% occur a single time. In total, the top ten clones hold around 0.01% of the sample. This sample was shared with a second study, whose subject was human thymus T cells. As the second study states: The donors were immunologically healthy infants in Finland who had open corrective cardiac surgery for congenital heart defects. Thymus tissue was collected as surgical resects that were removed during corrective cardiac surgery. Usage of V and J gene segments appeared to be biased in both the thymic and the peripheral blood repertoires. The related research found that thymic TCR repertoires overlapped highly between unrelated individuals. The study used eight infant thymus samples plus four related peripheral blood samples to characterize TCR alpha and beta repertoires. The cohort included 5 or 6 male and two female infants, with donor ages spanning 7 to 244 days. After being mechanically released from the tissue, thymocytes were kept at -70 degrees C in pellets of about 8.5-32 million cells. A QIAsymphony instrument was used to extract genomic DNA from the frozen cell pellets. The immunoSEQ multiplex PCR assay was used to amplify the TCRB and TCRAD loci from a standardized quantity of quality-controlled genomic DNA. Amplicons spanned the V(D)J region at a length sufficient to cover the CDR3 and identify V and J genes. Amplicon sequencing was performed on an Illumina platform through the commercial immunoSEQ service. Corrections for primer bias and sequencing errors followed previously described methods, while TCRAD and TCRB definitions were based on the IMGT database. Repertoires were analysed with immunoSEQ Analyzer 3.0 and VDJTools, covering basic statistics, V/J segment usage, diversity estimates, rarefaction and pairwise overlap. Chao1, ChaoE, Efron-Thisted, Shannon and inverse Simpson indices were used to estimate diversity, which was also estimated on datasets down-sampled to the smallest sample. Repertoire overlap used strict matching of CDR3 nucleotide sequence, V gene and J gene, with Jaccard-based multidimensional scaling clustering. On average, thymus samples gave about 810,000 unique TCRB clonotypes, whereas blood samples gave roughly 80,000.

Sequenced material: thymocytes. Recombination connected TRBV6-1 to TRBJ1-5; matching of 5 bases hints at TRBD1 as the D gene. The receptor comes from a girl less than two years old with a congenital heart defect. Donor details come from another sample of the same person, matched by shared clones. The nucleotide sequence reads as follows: TGTGCCAGCAGCCAGCGCGGGGCTCAGCCCCAGCATTTT. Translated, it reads CASSQRGAQPQHF.